This T cell receptor beta chain was obtained from a study of identical twins. To note about this clonotype: The antigen is undetermined.

Points from the study as a whole: In cord blood, abundant beta clonotypes had fewer insertions; memory showed no trend.

cDNA molecules carried unique molecular identifiers, and template switching added a universal primer site. TCRdb processed the 5' RACE reads anew with MiXCR; each CDR3 protein has one entry. The sample includes some 1,700,000 distinct CDR3 sequences, under 35% of them seen just once. The CDR3 consists of 21 residues. V lost 3 bases, J lost 0 bases, and 14 bases stayed unmatched. The clonotype comes from a newborn girl in good health. The V gene is TRBV12-3 or TRBV12-4, the J gene TRBJ2-6, with 10 bases fitting TRBD1. The sample consisted of cord blood. CDR3 in DNA: TGTGCCAGCAGTTTTGGGGACAGGGGAGTAGCAGTCCTCTCTGGGGCCAACGTCCTGACTTTC. This gives the protein CASSFGDRGVAVLSGANVLTF.